The entry below describes one TCR beta chain. The CDR3 contains 17 residues. The record originates from a study of blood T cell repertoires in COVID-19. As handled by the study authors: Nucleated cell number was recorded as an estimate derived from reference gene primer amplification. Some clones are missing from TCRdb's copy, which holds only in-frame ones; the method was immunoSEQ multiplex PCR. V, J and clone size are taken as reported in that table, and D and trimming were inferred from the DNA itself. The sample comprises about 170,000 clones, almost 85% of which are singletons, and about 2.7% rests with the top ten.

The sequencing input was peripheral blood. V and J are TRBV12-1 and TRBJ2-5; the listed D gene, TRBD2, was not tested against the DNA. TRBV12-1 is tagged as a pseudogene. This clonotype was obtained from a woman older than 75 with COVID-19, enrolled during active disease. The CDR3, as DNA: TGTGCCAGCAGATCTAGCGGGGGAGTTTTCTGGCAAGAGACCCAGTACTTC. Translated: CASRSSGGVFWQETQYF.